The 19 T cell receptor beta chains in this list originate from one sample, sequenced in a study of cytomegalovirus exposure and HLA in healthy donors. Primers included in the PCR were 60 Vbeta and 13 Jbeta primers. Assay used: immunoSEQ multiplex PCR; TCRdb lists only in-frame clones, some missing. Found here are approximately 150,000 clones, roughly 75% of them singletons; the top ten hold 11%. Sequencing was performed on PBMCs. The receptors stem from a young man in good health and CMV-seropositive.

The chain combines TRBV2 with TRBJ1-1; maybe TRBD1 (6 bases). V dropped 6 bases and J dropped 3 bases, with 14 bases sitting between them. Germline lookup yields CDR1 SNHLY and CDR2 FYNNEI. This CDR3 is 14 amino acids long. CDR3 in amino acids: CASRGDILDTEAFF. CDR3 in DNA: TGTGCCAGCAGGGGGGACATCTTGGACACTGAAGCTTTCTTT. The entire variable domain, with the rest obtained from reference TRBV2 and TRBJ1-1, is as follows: EPEVTQTPSHQVTQMGQEVILRCVPISNHLYFYWYRQILGQKVEFLVSFYNNEISEKSEIFDDQFSVERPDGSNFTLKIRSTKLEDSAMYFCASRGDILDTEAFFGQGTRLTVV.

CDR3 region: CASRIDRGTGELFF. CDR3 DNA sequence: TGTGCCAGCAGGATAGACAGGGGGACCGGGGAGCTGTTTTTT. The chain joins TRBV6-4 to TRBJ2-2, with 9 bases aligning to TRBD1. Germline loops: CDR1 MRHNA, CDR2 SNTAGT. The CDR3 sequence is 14 residues long. V shed 6 bases and J 5 bases; nucleotides not matched to a gene: 4.

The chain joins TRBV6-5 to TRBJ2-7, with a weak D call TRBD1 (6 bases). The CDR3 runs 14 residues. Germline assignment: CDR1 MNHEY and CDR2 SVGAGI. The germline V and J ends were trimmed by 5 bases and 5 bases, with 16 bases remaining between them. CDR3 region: CASSARHRVHEQYF. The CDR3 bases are TGTGCCAGCAGTGCCCGTCACAGGGTCCACGAGCAGTACTTC.

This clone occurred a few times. The CDR3 region has the DNA TGTGCCAGCAGGCTAGCGGGAGTCTTAGTGGAGACCCAGTACTTC. It yields the protein CASRLAGVLVETQYF. The chain combines TRBV7-2 with TRBJ2-5, with TRBD2 matching 10 bases. The CDR3 contains 15 residues. The V gene end was trimmed by 6 bases and the J gene end by 5 bases; junction bases not matched to a gene: 9. Germline CDR1 and CDR2: SGHTA and FQGNSA.

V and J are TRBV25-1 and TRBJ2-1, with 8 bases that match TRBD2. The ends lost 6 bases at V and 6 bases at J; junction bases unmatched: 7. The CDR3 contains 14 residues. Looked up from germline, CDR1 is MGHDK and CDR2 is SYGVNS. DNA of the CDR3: TGTGCCAGCAGGTCGGAGGCGGGGGGCAATGAGCAGTTCTTC. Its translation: CASRSEAGGNEQFF.

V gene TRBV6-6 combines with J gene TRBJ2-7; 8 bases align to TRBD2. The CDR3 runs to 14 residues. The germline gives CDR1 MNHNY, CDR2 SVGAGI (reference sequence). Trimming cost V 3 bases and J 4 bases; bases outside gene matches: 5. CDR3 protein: CASSYSGRVYEQYF. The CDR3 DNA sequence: TGTGCCAGCAGTTATTCCGGGAGGGTATACGAGCAGTACTTC.

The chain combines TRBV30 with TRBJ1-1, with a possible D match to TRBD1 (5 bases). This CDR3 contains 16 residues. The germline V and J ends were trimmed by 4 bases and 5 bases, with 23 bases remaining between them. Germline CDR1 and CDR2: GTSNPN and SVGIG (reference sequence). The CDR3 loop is CAWTTSQGRGRTEAFF. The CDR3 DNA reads TGTGCCTGGACCACCTCCCAGGGAAGAGGGAGGACTGAAGCTTTCTTT.

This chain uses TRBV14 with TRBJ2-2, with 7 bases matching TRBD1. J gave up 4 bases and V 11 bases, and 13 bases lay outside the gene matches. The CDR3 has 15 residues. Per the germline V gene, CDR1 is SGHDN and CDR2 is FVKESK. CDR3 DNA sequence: TGTGCCCGCCAAATTAGACAGGGACGCACCGGGGAGCTGTTTTTT. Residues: CARQIRQGRTGELFF. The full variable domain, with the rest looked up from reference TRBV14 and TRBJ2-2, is EAGVTQFPSHSVIEKGQTVTLRCDPISGHDNLYWYRRVMGKEIKFLLHFVKESKQDESGMPNNRFLAERTGGTYSTLKVQPAELEDSGVYFCARQIRQGRTGELFFGEGSRLTVL.

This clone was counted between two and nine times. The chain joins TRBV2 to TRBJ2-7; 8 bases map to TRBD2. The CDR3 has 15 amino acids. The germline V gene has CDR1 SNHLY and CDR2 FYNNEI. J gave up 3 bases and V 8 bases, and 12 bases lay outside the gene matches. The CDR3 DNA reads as TGTGCCAGCTTCATTCTTAGCGGGATGGGCTACGAGCAGTACTTC. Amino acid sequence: CASFILSGMGYEQYF. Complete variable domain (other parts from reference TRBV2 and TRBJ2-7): EPEVTQTPSHQVTQMGQEVILRCVPISNHLYFYWYRQILGQKVEFLVSFYNNEISEKSEIFDDQFSVERPDGSNFTLKIRSTKLEDSAMYFCASFILSGMGYEQYFGPGTRLTVT.

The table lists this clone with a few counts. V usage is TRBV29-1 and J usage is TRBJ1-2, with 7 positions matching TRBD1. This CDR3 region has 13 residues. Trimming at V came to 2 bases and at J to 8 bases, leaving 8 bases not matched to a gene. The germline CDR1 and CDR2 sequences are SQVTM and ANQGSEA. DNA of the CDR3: TGCAGCGTTGAACCGAGGGACAGTCCGGGCTACACCTTC. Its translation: CSVEPRDSPGYTF. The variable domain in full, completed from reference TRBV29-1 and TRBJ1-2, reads SAVISQKPSRDICQRGTSLTIQCQVDSQVTMMFWYRQQPGQSLTLIATANQGSEATYESGFVIDKFPISRPNLTFSTLTVSNMSPEDSSIYLCSVEPRDSPGYTFGSGTRLTVV.

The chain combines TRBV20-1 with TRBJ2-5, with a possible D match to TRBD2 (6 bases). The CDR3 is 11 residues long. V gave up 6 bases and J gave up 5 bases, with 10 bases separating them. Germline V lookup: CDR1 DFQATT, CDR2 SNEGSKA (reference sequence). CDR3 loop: CSAREWETQYF. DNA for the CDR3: TGCAGTGCACGGGAGTGGGAGACCCAGTACTTC.

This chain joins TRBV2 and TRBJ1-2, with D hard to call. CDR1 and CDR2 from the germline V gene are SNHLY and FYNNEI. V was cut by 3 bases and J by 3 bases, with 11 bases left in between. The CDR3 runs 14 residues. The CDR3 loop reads CASSESTADYGYTF. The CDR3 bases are TGTGCCAGCAGTGAGTCTACAGCCGACTATGGCTACACCTTC.

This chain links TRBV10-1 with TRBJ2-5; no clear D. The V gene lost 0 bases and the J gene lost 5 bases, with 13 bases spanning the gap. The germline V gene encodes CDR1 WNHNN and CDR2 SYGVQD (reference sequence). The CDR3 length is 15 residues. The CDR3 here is CASSESAGTRETQYF. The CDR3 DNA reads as TGCGCCAGCAGTGAGTCGGCAGGCACCAGGGAGACCCAGTACTTC.

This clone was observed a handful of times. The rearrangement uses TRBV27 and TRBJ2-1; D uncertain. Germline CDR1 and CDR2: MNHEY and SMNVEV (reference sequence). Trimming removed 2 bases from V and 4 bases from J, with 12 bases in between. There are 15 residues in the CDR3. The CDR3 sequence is CASSLRIAEYNEQFF. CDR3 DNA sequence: TGTGCCAGCAGTTTACGAATAGCAGAGTACAATGAGCAGTTCTTC.

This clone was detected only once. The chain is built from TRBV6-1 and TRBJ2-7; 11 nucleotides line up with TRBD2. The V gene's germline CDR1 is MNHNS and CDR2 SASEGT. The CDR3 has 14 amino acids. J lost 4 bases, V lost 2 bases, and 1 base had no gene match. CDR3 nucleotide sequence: TGTGCCAGCAGTGAACTAGCGGGAGGTTACGAGCAGTACTTC. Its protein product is CASSELAGGYEQYF.

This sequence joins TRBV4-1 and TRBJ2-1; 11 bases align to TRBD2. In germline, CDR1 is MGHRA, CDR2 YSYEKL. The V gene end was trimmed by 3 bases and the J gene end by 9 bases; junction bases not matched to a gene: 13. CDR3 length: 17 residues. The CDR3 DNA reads TGCGCCAGCAGCCACGGGCTCGCTAGCGGGAGGAGGGGTGAGCAGTTCTTC. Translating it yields CASSHGLASGRRGEQFF.

The CDR3 DNA follows: TGTGCCATCAGCCGACCGGGACTGGGAGCCGAGCAGTACTTC. Translating it yields CAISRPGLGAEQYF. This chain joins TRBV10-3 and TRBJ2-7; a possible D gene is TRBD2 (6 bases). The CDR3 totals 14 residues. The germline V gene encodes CDR1 ENHRY and CDR2 SYGVKD. Trimming left V 6 bases short and J 6 bases short, with 18 bases between.

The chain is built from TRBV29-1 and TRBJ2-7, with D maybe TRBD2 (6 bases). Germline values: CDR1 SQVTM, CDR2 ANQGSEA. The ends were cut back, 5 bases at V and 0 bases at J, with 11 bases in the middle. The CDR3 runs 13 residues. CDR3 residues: CSVRWEASYEQYF. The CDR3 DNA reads TGCAGCGTTCGTTGGGAGGCCTCCTACGAGCAGTACTTC.

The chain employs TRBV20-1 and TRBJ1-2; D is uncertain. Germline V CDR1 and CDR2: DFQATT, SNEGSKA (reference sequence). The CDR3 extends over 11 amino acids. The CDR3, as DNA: TGCTTAACTAATACTAACTATGGCTACACCTTC. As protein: CLTNTNYGYTF.